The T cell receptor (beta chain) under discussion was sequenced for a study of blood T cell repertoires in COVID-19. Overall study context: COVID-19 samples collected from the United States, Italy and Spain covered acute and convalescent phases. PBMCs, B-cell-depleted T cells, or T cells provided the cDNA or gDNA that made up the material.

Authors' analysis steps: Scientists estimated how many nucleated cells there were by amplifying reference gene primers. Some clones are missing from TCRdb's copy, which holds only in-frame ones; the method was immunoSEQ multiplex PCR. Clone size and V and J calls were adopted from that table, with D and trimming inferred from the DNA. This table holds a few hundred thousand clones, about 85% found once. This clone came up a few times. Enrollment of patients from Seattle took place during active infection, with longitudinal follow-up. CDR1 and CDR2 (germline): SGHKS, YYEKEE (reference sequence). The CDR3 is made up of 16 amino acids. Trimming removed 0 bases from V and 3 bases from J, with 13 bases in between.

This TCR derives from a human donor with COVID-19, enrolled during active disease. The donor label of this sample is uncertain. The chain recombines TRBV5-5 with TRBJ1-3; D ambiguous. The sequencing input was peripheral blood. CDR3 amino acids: CASSLGSAVRGNTIYF. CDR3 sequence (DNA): TGTGCCAGCAGCTTGGGCTCGGCGGTACGTGGAAACACCATATATTTT.